These T cell receptor beta chains were read from a single sample in a study of shared clonotypes between healthy human individuals. Only in-frame clones appear in the TCRdb table, and some are missing; sequencing was by immunoSEQ multiplex PCR. The profile shows around 1.5 million clones, around 98% of them singletons. The source material was naive CD4+ T cells sorted from blood. The receptors come from a man aged 25 to 40 in good health. The CDR3 runs from the conserved cysteine through the conserved F or W. The D gene is left open where the match is weak. Not all rows give a size; the values are once, few, many and, for expanded clones, a class.

j_call | clone_size | d_call | v_call | cdr3_aa | cdr3_nt
TRBJ2-7 | . | . | TRBV6-5 | CASRNGGSYEQYF | TGTGCCAGCAGGAACGGGGGTTCCTACGAGCAGTACTTC
TRBJ1-1 | . | . | TRBV14 | CASSEGLWTEAFF | TGTGCCAGCAGCGAAGGGTTGTGGACTGAAGCTTTCTTT
TRBJ1-5 | . | . | TRBV28 | CATLPGTFDQPQHF | TGTGCCACCCTACCCGGGACATTCGATCAGCCCCAGCATTTT
TRBJ1-2 | . | . | TRBV27 | CASSSYGTQYTF | TGTGCCAGCAGTTCTTACGGGACTCAGTACACCTTC
TRBJ1-2 | . | TRBD1 | TRBV29-1 | CSVRGTGGGYGYTF | TGCAGCGTCCGGGGGACAGGGGGCGGCTATGGCTACACCTTC
TRBJ2-4 | . | . | TRBV7-9 | CASSLARGNIQYF | TGTGCCAGCAGCCTTGCACGGGGGAACATTCAGTACTTC
TRBJ2-7 | once | . | TRBV6-1 | CASRTGTGPYEQYF | TGTGCCAGCAGGACCGGGACCGGCCCCTACGAGCAGTACTTC
TRBJ2-5 | . | TRBD2 | TRBV2 | CASSELVSGRGETQYF | TGTGCCAGCAGTGAACTGGTTAGCGGGAGAGGAGAGACCCAGTACTTC
TRBJ2-5 | . | . | TRBV27 | CASSSGETQYF | TGTGCCAGCAGTTCCGGAGAGACCCAGTACTTC
TRBJ2-7 | . | . | TRBV19 | CASSIRAGISYEQYF | TGTGCCAGTAGTATCCGTGCAGGGATATCCTACGAGCAGTACTTC
TRBJ2-7 | once | TRBD2 | TRBV7-2 | CASSLRVSGSAYEQYF | TGTGCCAGCAGCTTAAGGGTTAGCGGGAGCGCCTACGAGCAGTACTTC
TRBJ2-3 | . | TRBD2 | TRBV7-2 | CASKSREVVDTQYF | TGTGCCAGCAAATCTCGGGAGGTCGTAGATACGCAGTATTTT
TRBJ1-1 | . | . | TRBV30 | CAWTATSEAFF | TGTGCCTGGACAGCAACCTCCGAAGCTTTCTTT
TRBJ2-1 | . | TRBD2 | TRBV27 | CASSKSGRHNEQFF | TGTGCCAGCAGTAAAAGCGGGAGGCACAATGAGCAGTTCTTC
TRBJ2-7 | once | . | TRBV5-4 | CASSLADEQYF | TGTGCCAGCAGCTTAGCAGACGAGCAGTACTTC
TRBJ1-3 | . | . | TRBV18 | CASSPVPGAKSNTIYF | TGTGCCAGCTCACCGGTTCCGGGGGCAAAGAGTAACACCATATATTTT
TRBJ2-3 | . | TRBD1 | TRBV5-1 | CASSSQGFADTQYF | TGCGCCAGCAGCTCACAGGGGTTTGCAGATACGCAGTATTTT
TRBJ2-7 | . | . | TRBV21-1 | CASSKFGGAGTGGREQYF | TGTGCCAGCAGCAAATTCGGAGGTGCCGGGACAGGGGGAAGGGAGCAGTACTTC
TRBJ2-1 | . | . | TRBV2 | CASSARYNEQFF | TGTGCCAGCAGTGCCAGATACAATGAGCAGTTCTTC
TRBJ2-1 | . | TRBD1 | TRBV5-1 | CASSVDRATYNEQFF | TGCGCCAGCAGCGTTGACAGGGCCACCTACAATGAGCAGTTCTTC
TRBJ2-1 | . | . | TRBV7-6 | CASSSRPGNEQFF | TGTGCCAGCAGCTCCCGGCCGGGGAATGAGCAGTTCTTC
TRBJ2-2 | . | . | TRBV5-4 | CASSFSPGSNTGELFF | TGTGCCAGCAGCTTCAGCCCAGGGTCGAACACCGGGGAGCTGTTTTTT
TRBJ2-5 | . | . | TRBV5-6 | CASSLVGGREFQETQYF | TGTGCCAGCAGCTTGGTGGGGGGCAGGGAATTCCAAGAGACCCAGTACTTC
TRBJ2-5 | . | . | TRBV13 | CASSLYLSGRETQYF | TGTGCCAGCAGCCTTTACCTTAGCGGTCGAGAGACCCAGTACTTC
TRBJ2-1 | . | . | TRBV28 | CASTPRVGSGNEQFF | TGTGCCAGCACCCCCCGAGTGGGATCGGGTAATGAGCAGTTCTTC
TRBJ2-7 | . | TRBD1 | TRBV19 | CASSIMRQGEPYEQYF | TGTGCCAGTAGTATAATGCGACAGGGAGAGCCCTACGAGCAGTACTTC
TRBJ2-7 | . | . | TRBV6-1 | CASSVNVGVYEQYF | TGTGCCAGCAGTGTCAACGTGGGGGTCTACGAGCAGTACTTC
TRBJ2-7 | . | TRBD1 | TRBV28 | CASSLPRPGQGSYEQYF | TGTGCCAGCAGTCTCCCCCGGCCGGGACAGGGTTCCTACGAGCAGTACTTC
TRBJ2-1 | . | TRBD2 | TRBV4-3 | CASSQEILAGVNNEQFF | TGCGCCAGCAGCCAAGAAATACTAGCGGGAGTAAACAATGAGCAGTTCTTC
TRBJ1-5 | . | . | TRBV27 | CASSLFPNSNQPQHF | TGTGCCAGCAGTTTGTTTCCGAATAGCAATCAGCCCCAGCATTTT
TRBJ2-1 | . | . | TRBV6-5 | CASKDGGPYNEQFF | TGTGCCAGCAAGGACGGCGGGCCCTACAATGAGCAGTTCTTC
TRBJ1-2 | . | . | TRBV5-6 | CASSYSTGLNYGYTF | TGTGCCAGCAGCTACTCCACAGGGCTTAACTATGGCTACACCTTC
TRBJ2-7 | . | . | TRBV4-1 | CASSQGASDRSEQYF | TGCGCCAGCAGCCAAGGAGCCTCCGACCGTAGCGAGCAGTACTTC
TRBJ2-3 | . | . | TRBV11-2 | CASSAGQRATDTQYF | TGTGCCAGCAGCGCGGGACAGAGGGCCACAGATACGCAGTATTTT
TRBJ1-1 | once | . | TRBV7-6 | CASRNPSEGTEAFF | TGTGCCAGCAGAAATCCTTCGGAGGGAACTGAAGCTTTCTTT
TRBJ2-1 | . | . | TRBV21-1 | CASSKRVGDEQFF | TGTGCCAGCAGCAAACGAGTTGGGGATGAGCAGTTCTTC
TRBJ2-1 | . | TRBD2 | TRBV28 | CASSLSKTSGRSYNEQFF | TGTGCCAGCAGTTTATCTAAGACTAGCGGGAGATCCTACAATGAGCAGTTCTTC
TRBJ1-3 | . | . | TRBV6-5 | CASIGTSSGNTIYF | TGTGCCAGCATCGGGACTAGCTCTGGAAACACCATATATTTT
TRBJ2-1 | . | TRBD2 | TRBV7-9 | CASSPRSSGSGYNEQFF | TGTGCCAGCAGCCCGCGCTCTAGCGGGAGTGGCTACAATGAGCAGTTCTTC
TRBJ1-5 | . | TRBD1 | TRBV30 | CAWSRGQNSNQPQHF | TGTGCCTGGAGTAGGGGACAGAATAGCAATCAGCCCCAGCATTTT
TRBJ1-2 | . | TRBD1 | TRBV4-1 | CASSQEQGGAYGYTF | TGCGCCAGCAGCCAAGAACAGGGGGGGGCCTATGGCTACACCTTC